This T cell receptor beta chain is drawn from a study of vaccination and CD4 T cells after COVID-19. Study results and limitations: A nonsignificant rise from roughly 22 to 38 was seen in the median number of SARS-CoV-2-reactive clonotypes.

About this clonotype: Its antigen is unknown.

With the Oncomine TCR Beta short-read assay, DNA from cultured CD4+ T cells was sequenced. Cultured CD4+ T cells yielded the extracted genomic DNA. TCRdb recomputed calls from the PCR reads with MiXCR, one row per CDR3 protein. In the table there are more than 9,000 distinct CDR3 sequences, around 20% of which are singletons. This CDR3 region has 15 residues. Trimming cost V 4 bases and J 1 base; bases outside gene matches: 6. Germline V gives CDR1 SGHTS, CDR2 YDEGEE. The treatment denotes: approximately nine-day PBMC culture with coronavirus spike peptide pools or control peptides (ViraFEST assay). This specimen consisted of CD4+ T cells from blood, cultured in vitro, obtained before SARS-CoV-2 vaccination. This TCR was sampled from a human donor who received a COVID-19 vaccine. This sequence joins TRBV5-8 and TRBJ2-7, with 9 positions matching TRBD2. CDR3 in amino acids: CASSRGSGGSYEQYF. Written as DNA, the CDR3 is TGTGCCAGCAGCCGAGGTAGCGGGGGTTCCTACGAGCAGTACTTC.